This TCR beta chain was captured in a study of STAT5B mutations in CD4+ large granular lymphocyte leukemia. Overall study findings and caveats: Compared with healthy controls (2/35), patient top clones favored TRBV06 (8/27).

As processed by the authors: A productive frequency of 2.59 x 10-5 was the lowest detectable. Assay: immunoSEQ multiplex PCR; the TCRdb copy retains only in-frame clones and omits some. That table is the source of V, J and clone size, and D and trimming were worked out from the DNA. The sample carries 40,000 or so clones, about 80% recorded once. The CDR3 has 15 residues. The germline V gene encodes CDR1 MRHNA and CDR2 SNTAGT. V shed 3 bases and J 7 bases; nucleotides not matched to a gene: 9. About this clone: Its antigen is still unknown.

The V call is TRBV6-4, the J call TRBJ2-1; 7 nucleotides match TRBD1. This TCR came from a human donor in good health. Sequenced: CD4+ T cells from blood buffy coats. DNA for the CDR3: TGTGCCAGCAGTGAACAGGGGCTCGCTGTGAATGAGCAGTTCTTC. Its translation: CASSEQGLAVNEQFF.